These 10 T cell receptor beta chains originate from one sample sequenced in a study of shared clonotypes between healthy human individuals. The repertoire was sequenced with immunoSEQ multiplex PCR; TCRdb's copy has only in-frame clones and lacks some. The profile shows approximately 720,000 clones, more than 70% of them singletons. Sequencing was performed on memory CD4+ T cells sorted from blood. Subset described: CD45RA-negative fraction. These receptor sequences come from a woman aged 30 to 39 in good health.

V usage is TRBV28 and J usage is TRBJ1-5; D unclear. The germline CDR1 and CDR2 sequences are MDHEN and SYDVKM. Trimming shortened V by 5 bases and J by 5 bases, and 10 bases separated the two germline ends. The CDR3 consists of 13 residues. CDR3 region: CASSRSSDQPQHF. The CDR3 DNA follows: TGTGCCAGCAGTCGGAGCAGTGATCAGCCCCAGCATTTT.

The J gene is TRBJ2-3, the V gene TRBV11-2, with D unresolved. The V and J ends lost 3 bases and 2 bases respectively, with 9 bases between them. Germline CDR1 and CDR2: SGHAT and FQNNGV. There are 14 residues in the CDR3. CDR3 amino acids: CASSLGRLTDTQYF. The CDR3 DNA sequence: TGTGCCAGCAGCTTGGGTAGACTCACAGATACGCAGTATTTT. Drawing the rest from reference TRBV11-2 and TRBJ2-3, the complete variable domain is EAGVAQSPRYKIIEKRQSVAFWCNPISGHATLYWYQQILGQGPKLLIQFQNNGVVDDSQLPKDRFSAERLKGVDSTLKIQPAKLEDSAVYLCASSLGRLTDTQYFGPGTRLTVL.

This chain joins TRBV27 and TRBJ1-5, with D perhaps matching TRBD1 (5 bases). The CDR3 runs 16 residues. CDR1 and CDR2 (germline): MNHEY, SMNVEV (reference sequence). V lost 6 bases and J 5 bases, leaving 20 bases between the germline ends. The CDR3 reads CASSVRGPAFDQPQHF. The CDR3 DNA reads TGTGCCAGCAGCGTGAGGGGTCCGGCCTTTGATCAGCCCCAGCATTTT.

V gene TRBV13 combines with J gene TRBJ2-7; 7 bases are a match to TRBD1. This CDR3 spans 14 amino acids. Germline CDR1 and CDR2: PRHDT and FYEKMQ (reference sequence). The ends lost 5 bases at V and 0 bases at J; junction bases unmatched: 4. CDR3 DNA: TGTGCCAGCAGCCCACGGACAGGCTCCTACGAGCAGTACTTC. It encodes CASSPRTGSYEQYF.

The chain couples TRBV28 to TRBJ2-1; a possible D gene is TRBD2 (6 bases). Germline CDR1 and CDR2: MDHEN and SYDVKM. The CDR3 extends over 14 amino acids. V dropped 6 bases and J dropped 5 bases, with 14 bases sitting between them. CDR3 sequence (DNA): TGTGCCAGCAGCCCGGGACTCCCTAACAATGAGCAGTTCTTC. As protein: CASSPGLPNNEQFF.

This clone was detected only once. The rearrangement links TRBV10-2 to TRBJ2-7; D is possibly TRBD2 (6 bases). Germline loops: CDR1 WSHSY, CDR2 SAAADI. The CDR3 has 14 residues. The V end lost 8 bases, the J end lost 7 bases, and 21 bases lay between the germline ends. DNA of the CDR3: TGCGCCAGCGGAGGGAGTAGCGGTCTCCTTGAGCAGTACTTC. It is translated as CASGGSSGLLEQYF.

In this sample, this clone turned up once. The CDR3, as DNA: TGTGCCAGCAGTTTACGGGACAGGATTTCACCCCTCCACTTT. Protein sequence: CASSLRDRISPLHF. The V gene is TRBV28, the J gene TRBJ1-6, with 8 bases fitting TRBD1. Losses at the gene ends were 2 bases for V and 9 bases for J; bases not matched to a gene: 3. Germline V gene data show CDR1 as MDHEN and CDR2 as SYDVKM. The CDR3 length is 14 residues.

This clone appeared once. J is TRBJ1-1 and V is TRBV28, with 9 bases that match TRBD1. The junction had 5 bases not matched to a gene; V was cut back by 7 bases and J by 8 bases. Looked up from germline, CDR1 is MDHEN and CDR2 is SYDVKM. The CDR3 length is 12 residues. The chain's CDR3 is CASITGGWEAFF. CDR3 DNA sequence: TGTGCCAGCATAACAGGGGGCTGGGAAGCTTTCTTT.

V usage is TRBV15 and J usage is TRBJ2-5, with a possible D match to TRBD2 (6 bases). Per germline, CDR1 LNHNV and CDR2 YYDKDF (reference sequence). The germline V and J ends were trimmed by 5 bases and 7 bases, with 14 bases remaining between them. The CDR3 has 13 amino acids. Here the CDR3 reads CATSPGGPSTQYF. The CDR3 DNA is TGTGCCACCAGCCCAGGAGGGCCGTCGACCCAGTACTTC.

There are many counts of this clone. The chain couples TRBV7-8 to TRBJ2-5; D is undetermined. In germline, CDR1 is SGHVS, CDR2 FQNEAQ. The CDR3 sequence is 14 residues long. V lost 2 bases and J 2 bases, leaving 9 bases between the germline ends. CDR3 residues: CASSLKETQETQYF. The CDR3 DNA sequence: TGTGCCAGCAGCTTAAAGGAGACTCAAGAGACCCAGTACTTC.